Listed here are 3 T cell receptor beta chains from one sample, sequenced in a study of blood T cell repertoires in COVID-19. Assay: immunoSEQ multiplex PCR; the TCRdb copy retains only in-frame clones and omits some. The profile shows just under 350,000 clones, around 87% of them singletons. Sequencing was done on a sample of peripheral blood. The source is a woman aged 45-59 years with COVID-19, enrolled during active disease.

The chain couples TRBV6-2 or TRBV6-3 to TRBJ2-7; 8 positions agree with TRBD1. V shed 0 bases and J 4 bases; nucleotides not matched to a gene: 8. CDR3 length: 16 amino acids. CDR1 is MNHEY, CDR2 SVGEGT, per germline. This chain's CDR3 is CASSYSLTTGGYEQYF. The CDR3, as DNA: TGTGCCAGCAGTTACTCACTGACCACAGGGGGGTACGAGCAGTACTTC.

V and J are TRBV24-1 and TRBJ2-1; TRBD2 aligns across 13 bases. This CDR3 comprises 18 residues. V lost 4 bases and J lost 0; bases outside the gene matches: 5. The germline gives CDR1 KGHDR, CDR2 SFDVKD. CDR3 region: CATSERLAGGFSYNEQFF. The CDR3 coding sequence is TGTGCCACCAGTGAACGACTAGCGGGAGGTTTCTCCTACAATGAGCAGTTCTTC.

The rearrangement links TRBV18 to TRBJ2-3, with 8 bases lining up with TRBD2. Germline V gives CDR1 KGHSH, CDR2 LQKENI. Trimming took 0 bases from V and 0 from J; bases not matched to a gene: 5. The CDR3 contains 17 residues. The CDR3 DNA reads as TGTGCCAGCTCACCACCGGCTGCGGGAGGTAGCACAGATACGCAGTATTTT. Residues: CASSPPAAGGSTDTQYF. Full variable domain (remainder filled in from reference TRBV18 and TRBJ2-3): NAGVMQNPRHLVRRRGQEARLRCSPMKGHSHVYWYRQLPEEGLKFMVYLQKENIIDESGMPKERFSAEFPKEGPSILRIQQVVRGDSAAYFCASSPPAAGGSTDTQYFGPGTRLTVL.